This T cell receptor (beta chain) was recovered during a study of cytomegalovirus exposure and HLA in healthy donors. The CDR3 extends over 16 amino acids. V lost 4 bases and J lost 0, with 15 bases in between. Germline lookup yields CDR1 LGHNA and CDR2 YSLEER. Primers included in the PCR were 60 Vbeta and 13 Jbeta primers. The data were produced by immunoSEQ multiplex PCR, yet TCRdb's version contains in-frame clones alone and is incomplete. The data show 100,000 to 120,000 clones, with under 85% seen just once and about 9.1% held by the top ten. This chain joins TRBV4-3 and TRBJ1-1; D not certain. Sequenced material: PBMCs. The TCR was taken from a woman aged 40 to 50 in good health and CMV-seropositive. The CDR3 spells CASSPSGEGLNTEAFF. CDR3 in DNA: TGCGCCAGCAGCCCGAGCGGCGAGGGATTGAACACTGAAGCTTTCTTT.